This passage covers 20 T cell receptor beta chains from one sample sequenced in a study of blood T cell repertoires in COVID-19. Sequencing was performed with immunoSEQ multiplex PCR; in TCRdb, only in-frame clones are kept and a portion is missing. The sample records around 80,000 clones, about four fifths being singletons. The sequenced sample was peripheral blood. These receptors originate from a man older than 75 with acute or convalescent COVID-19.

The chain is built from TRBV12-1 and TRBJ2-7; the table's D call of TRBD2 was not tested on the DNA. TRBV12-1 is a pseudogene locus. CDR3 length: 14 residues. The CDR3 region is CASSSEREFYEQYF. The DNA for the CDR3 is TGTGCCAGCAGCTCCGAGCGGGAGTTCTACGAGCAGTACTTC.

Here the CDR3 DNA reads TGTGCCAGCAGCCGGGGGACAGGGGGTACTGAAGCTTTCTTT. It encodes CASSRGTGGTEAFF. V usage is TRBV7-9 and J usage is TRBJ1-1, with 11 bases identical to TRBD1. The CDR3 sequence is 14 residues long. V gave up 5 bases and J gave up 5 bases; unmatched junction bases: 4. The germline V gene encodes CDR1 SEHNR and CDR2 FQNEAQ (reference sequence).

The rearrangement uses TRBV2 and TRBJ2-5; D ambiguous. CDR3 size: 14 residues. CDR1 and CDR2 (germline): SNHLY, FYNNEI. V lost 3 bases to trimming and J lost 7 bases, with 15 bases between them. The CDR3 nucleotides are TGTGCCAGCAGTGATGGATCAAGCCAGGTGACCCAGTACTTC. It yields the protein CASSDGSSQVTQYF.

The chain is built from TRBV19 and TRBJ1-2, with D tentatively TRBD1 (5 bases). The V end lost 6 bases, the J end lost 10 bases, and 15 bases lay between the germline ends. In germline, CDR1 is LNHDA, CDR2 SQIVND (reference sequence). This CDR3 spans 12 amino acids. CDR3 in amino acids: CASSTPFRDYTF. The CDR3 DNA sequence: TGTGCCAGTAGCACTCCGTTCAGGGACTACACCTTC.

The rearrangement joins TRBV6-5 to TRBJ1-5; D possibly corresponds to TRBD1 (5 bases). Germline lookup yields CDR1 MNHEY and CDR2 SVGAGI. Trimming took 7 bases from V and 4 from J, leaving 17 bases between them. The CDR3 is 15 residues long. The CDR3 coding sequence is TGTGCCAGCAAGTTACTCGGGGGGAGGAATCAGCCCCAGCATTTT. Translated: CASKLLGGRNQPQHF.

V usage is TRBV29-1 and J usage is TRBJ2-6; the match to TRBD1 covers 12 bases. V lost 7 bases, J lost 0 bases, and 4 bases stayed unmatched. The CDR3 extends over 16 amino acids. Germline V CDR1 and CDR2: SQVTM, ANQGSEA. CDR3 in amino acids: CSAGTGGLSGANVLTF. CDR3 bases: TGCAGCGCCGGGACAGGGGGCCTCTCTGGGGCCAACGTCCTGACTTTC.

The chain recombines TRBV27 with TRBJ1-3; no clear D gene. CDR1 and CDR2 (germline): MNHEY, SMNVEV (reference sequence). This CDR3 is built from 14 residues. V lost 6 bases, J lost 0 bases, and 9 bases lay in between. CDR3 sequence: CASRDPSSGNTIYF. CDR3 DNA: TGTGCCAGCAGAGATCCGAGCTCTGGAAACACCATATATTTT.

V is TRBV4-2 and J is TRBJ1-1; D is undetermined. V lost 0 bases and J 1 base, leaving 15 bases between the germline ends. The CDR3 runs to 17 residues. Germline V gene data show CDR1 as LGHNA and CDR2 as YNFKEQ. This CDR3 is CASSQDATPEGNTEAFF. CDR3 nucleotides: TGTGCCAGCAGCCAAGATGCTACACCCGAGGGGAACACTGAAGCTTTCTTT.

On this clone: The DNA is left out, because the CDR3 cannot be placed on it with certainty; the CDR3 is given as TCRdb lists it. This chain connects TRBV5-5 to TRBJ2-7; the D call in the table, TRBD1, was not verified against the DNA. With termini counted, the CDR3 has 14 amino acids. CDR1 is SGHKS, CDR2 YYEKEE, per germline (reference sequence). CDR3 residues: CASSFFWQSYEQYF.

The rearrangement links TRBV6-6 to TRBJ2-7; no clear D gene. The V end lost 0 bases, the J end lost 1 base, and 13 bases lay between the germline ends. The CDR3 sequence is 16 residues long. Looked up from germline, CDR1 is MNHNY and CDR2 is SVGAGI (reference sequence). CDR3: CASSYSIERHSYEQYF. The CDR3 DNA follows: TGTGCCAGCAGTTACTCCATCGAAAGACATTCCTACGAGCAGTACTTC.

The gene calls are TRBV5-1 and TRBJ1-1, with 7 nucleotides matching TRBD1. Germline V gene data show CDR1 as SGHRS and CDR2 as YFSETQ. V shed 2 bases and J 3 bases; nucleotides not matched to a gene: 1. This CDR3 is 13 amino acids long. As DNA, the CDR3 is TGCGCCAGCAGCTTAACAGGGGACACTGAAGCTTTCTTT. This sequence encodes CASSLTGDTEAFF. The full variable domain, with the rest looked up from reference TRBV5-1 and TRBJ1-1, is KAGVTQTPRYLIKTRGQQVTLSCSPISGHRSVSWYQQTPGQGLQFLFEYFSETQRNKGNFPGRFSGRQFSNSRSEMNVSTLELGDSALYLCASSLTGDTEAFFGQGTRLTVV.

The chain links TRBV27 to TRBJ1-2, with TRBD1 matching over 9 bases. The CDR3 is 15 amino acids. Per the germline V gene, CDR1 is MNHEY and CDR2 is SMNVEV (reference sequence). Trimming took 3 bases from V and 8 from J; bases not matched to a gene: 10. Here the CDR3 reads CASSFTVQGAWGYTF. CDR3 nucleotides: TGTGCCAGCAGTTTCACCGTACAGGGGGCGTGGGGCTACACCTTC.

The rearrangement joins TRBV5-1 to TRBJ2-1; D is uncertain. The CDR3 contains 14 residues. The ends were cut back, 0 bases at V and 2 bases at J, with 6 bases in the middle. Germline assignment: CDR1 SGHRS and CDR2 YFSETQ. CDR3 in amino acids: CASSLGQTYNEQFF. CDR3 nucleotides: TGCGCCAGCAGCTTGGGACAAACCTACAATGAGCAGTTCTTC.

In this sample, this clone turned up a few times. V gene TRBV2 combines with J gene TRBJ2-2, with 12 nucleotides matching TRBD1. The CDR3 consists of 15 residues. The ends lost 7 bases at V and 6 bases at J; junction bases unmatched: 6. Germline CDR1 SNHLY, CDR2 FYNNEI. Here the CDR3 reads CASTGTGGASGELFF. DNA for the CDR3: TGTGCCAGCACGGGGACAGGGGGCGCTTCCGGGGAGCTGTTTTTT.

V is TRBV6-5 and J is TRBJ1-2, with TRBD1 identical over 10 bases. Germline CDR1 is MNHEY and CDR2 is SVGAGI. The V segment lost 6 bases and the J segment 5 bases; nucleotides outside the gene matches: 6. This CDR3 has 14 amino acids. CDR3 in amino acids: CASSASGQGYGYTF. CDR3 bases: TGTGCCAGCAGCGCCTCGGGACAGGGGTATGGCTACACCTTC.

The CDR3 bases are TGCGCCAGCAGCCCCGAACAGGGGGCTCGGTCACCCCTCCACTTT. Translation: CASSPEQGARSPLHF. The genes are TRBV5-1 and TRBJ1-6; 9 bases match TRBD1. V shed 4 bases and J 10 bases; nucleotides not matched to a gene: 9. The CDR3 sequence is 15 residues long. Germline CDR1 SGHRS, CDR2 YFSETQ.

This sequence joins TRBV4-1 and TRBJ2-3; TRBD2 agrees at 16 bases. This CDR3 has 19 amino acids. V shed 0 bases, J shed 6 bases, and the junction held 9 bases outside the gene matches. Germline CDR1 reads MGHRA; CDR2 reads YSYEKL. CDR3 region: CASSQDPGTSGGAWDTQYF. The CDR3 DNA follows: TGCGCCAGCAGCCAAGATCCCGGGACTAGCGGGGGGGCGTGGGATACGCAGTATTTT.

The chain recombines TRBV4-1 with TRBJ2-5, with 12 bases aligning to TRBD1. The V and J ends lost 0 bases and 4 bases, in that order; junction bases with no gene match: 12. The length of the CDR3 is 19 residues. The V gene's germline CDR1 is MGHRA and CDR2 YSYEKL. CDR3 sequence: CASSQDLGTGGARRETQYF. The CDR3, as DNA: TGCGCCAGCAGCCAAGACCTCGGGACAGGGGGCGCGAGGAGAGAGACCCAGTACTTC.

The J gene is TRBJ1-2, the V gene TRBV27, with 7 bases matching TRBD1. Germline V gene sequence: CDR1 MNHEY, CDR2 SMNVEV (reference sequence). The CDR3 runs to 15 residues. V gave up 2 bases and J gave up 1 base; unmatched junction bases: 4. The CDR3 DNA sequence: TGTGCCAGCAGTTTAAGAGGACAGGATAACTATGGCTACACCTTC. Its protein product is CASSLRGQDNYGYTF.

The rearrangement links TRBV11-2 to TRBJ1-4; D ambiguous. Trimming shortened V by 1 base and J by 8 bases, and 8 bases separated the two germline ends. Looked up from germline, CDR1 is SGHAT and CDR2 is FQNNGV. The CDR3 sequence is 13 residues long. The DNA for the CDR3 is TGTGCCAGCAGCTTAGCCCCGGGGGAAAAACTGTTTTTT. Residues: CASSLAPGEKLFF.